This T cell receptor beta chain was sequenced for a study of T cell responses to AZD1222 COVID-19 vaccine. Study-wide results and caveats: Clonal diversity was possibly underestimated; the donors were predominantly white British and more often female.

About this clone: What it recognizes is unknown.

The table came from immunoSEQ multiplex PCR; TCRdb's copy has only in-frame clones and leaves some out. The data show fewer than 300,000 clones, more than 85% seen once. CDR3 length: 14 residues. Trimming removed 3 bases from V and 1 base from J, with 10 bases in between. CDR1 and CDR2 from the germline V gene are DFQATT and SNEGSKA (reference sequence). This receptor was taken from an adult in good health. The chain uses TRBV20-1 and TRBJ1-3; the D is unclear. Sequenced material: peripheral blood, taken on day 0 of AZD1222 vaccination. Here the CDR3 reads CSASPPGSGNTIYF. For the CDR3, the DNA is TGCAGTGCTAGTCCACCGGGATCTGGAAACACCATATATTTT.